This T cell receptor beta chain was retrieved from a study of post-analysis software for immune sequencing data. Study in general: Relapsing-remitting, secondary progressive and progressive-relapsing forms made up the multiple sclerosis disease courses.

Trimming took off 4 bases at V and 11 bases at J, with 18 bases between the two ends. Germline loops: CDR1 SGHRS, CDR2 YFSETQ. The CDR3 covers 13 residues. As for this clonotype: The antigen remains undetermined.

The library was made from cDNA and included unique molecular identifiers. Around 500,000 cDNA molecules were obtained from approximately 0.91 to 9.4 million T cells. One entry per CDR3 protein results from TCRdb running MiXCR on the PCR reads. The sample contains a few hundred thousand distinct CDR3 sequences, less than 40% of which appear only once. Notes on the study in general: Among four to six TRBV segments more frequent in patients than controls were TRBV5-6, TRBV5-1 and TRBV20-1.

The sequenced material came from blood. The clonotype was recovered from a girl under 18 with multiple sclerosis. The rearrangement joins TRBV5-1 to TRBJ2-5, with D maybe TRBD2 (6 bases). The CDR3 loop is CASSPRGNNEQYF. CDR3 in DNA: TGCGCCAGCAGCCCCCGGGGGAACAATGAGCAGTACTTC.